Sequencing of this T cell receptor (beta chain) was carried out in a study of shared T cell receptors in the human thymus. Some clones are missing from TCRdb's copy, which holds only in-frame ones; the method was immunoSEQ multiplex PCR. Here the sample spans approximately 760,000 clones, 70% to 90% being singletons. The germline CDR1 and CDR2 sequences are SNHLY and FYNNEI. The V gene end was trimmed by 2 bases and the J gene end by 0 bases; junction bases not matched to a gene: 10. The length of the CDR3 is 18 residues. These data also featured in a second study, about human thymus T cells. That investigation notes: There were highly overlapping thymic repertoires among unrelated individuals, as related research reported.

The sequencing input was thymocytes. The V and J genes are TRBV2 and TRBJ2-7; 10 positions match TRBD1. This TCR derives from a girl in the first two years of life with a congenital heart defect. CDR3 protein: CASSERYLTGGSSYEQYF. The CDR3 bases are TGTGCCAGCAGTGAACGTTACCTGACAGGGGGCTCCTCCTACGAGCAGTACTTC.